A single sample is the source of the 10 T cell receptor beta chains below, sequenced in a study of blood T cell repertoires in COVID-19. Only in-frame clones appear in the TCRdb table, and some are missing; sequencing was by immunoSEQ multiplex PCR. The table shows about 54,000 clones, with around four fifths occurring only once. The specimen sequenced was peripheral blood. The receptors come from a man in his fifties or sixties with acute or convalescent COVID-19.

J is TRBJ2-2 and V is TRBV2, with TRBD1 matching over 11 bases. With V trimmed by 6 bases and J by 4 bases, 4 bases remained unmatched. Germline V lookup: CDR1 SNHLY, CDR2 FYNNEI. The CDR3 contains 15 residues. CDR3 coding DNA: TGTGCCAGCAGAGCCGGGACAGGGGGCACCGGGGAGCTGTTTTTT. Residues: CASRAGTGGTGELFF.

V gene TRBV24-1 combines with J gene TRBJ2-1; TRBD1 matches at 10 bases. The CDR3 sequence is 14 residues long. V dropped 9 bases and J dropped 6; count of bases not matched to a gene: 7. CDR1 is KGHDR, CDR2 SFDVKD, per germline. CDR3 protein: CATSSGTGANEQFF. Written as DNA, the CDR3 is TGTGCCACCTCCTCCGGGACAGGGGCCAATGAGCAGTTCTTC.

This clone was observed once. The chain recombines TRBV27 with TRBJ2-7; 10 bases fit TRBD1. This CDR3 has 15 amino acids. CDR1 is MNHEY and CDR2 is SMNVEV in the germline V gene (reference sequence). With 2 bases clipped from V and 5 bases from J, the junction kept 6 bases outside the gene matches. CDR3 sequence reads: CASSLGTGDFNEQYF. In DNA form, the CDR3 reads TGTGCCAGCAGTTTAGGGACAGGGGATTTTAACGAGCAGTACTTC.

Here the CDR3 DNA reads TGTGCCAGCAGCTCAACGGGACAGATCACAGATACGCAGTATTTT. Its translation is CASSSTGQITDTQYF. The rearrangement uses TRBV11-3 and TRBJ2-3; TRBD1 aligns across 7 bases. V was pared by 4 bases and J by 2 bases, with 6 bases of the junction left unmatched. The CDR3 is made up of 15 amino acids. CDR1 is SGHNT and CDR2 is YENEEA in the germline V gene.

This chain joins TRBV25-1 and TRBJ2-3; TRBD2 agrees at 8 bases. Trimming took 7 bases from V and 4 from J; bases not matched to a gene: 10. Germline V gene sequence: CDR1 MGHDK, CDR2 SYGVNS. This CDR3 has 15 residues. CDR3 nucleotides: TGTGCCAGCACCGTGACTAGCGTGGAGGCAGATACGCAGTATTTT. This gives the protein CASTVTSVEADTQYF.

The genes are TRBV28 and TRBJ1-4; no clear D. V was cut by 2 bases and J by 0 bases, with 4 bases left in between. The CDR3 spans 14 residues. CDR1 is MDHEN, CDR2 SYDVKM, per germline. In DNA form, the CDR3 reads TGTGCCAGCAGTTTAGCAGCAACTAATGAAAAACTGTTTTTT. It encodes CASSLAATNEKLFF.

V gene TRBV15 combines with J gene TRBJ1-1; 9 positions match TRBD1. V lost 4 bases to trimming and J lost 4 bases; unmatched junction nucleotides: 4. Per germline, CDR1 LNHNV and CDR2 YYDKDF (reference sequence). CDR3 size: 14 residues. The CDR3 DNA follows: TGTGCCACCAGCACCGGGACAGGGTTCACTGAAGCTTTCTTT. It specifies CATSTGTGFTEAFF.

The J gene is TRBJ1-1, the V gene TRBV30; D uncertain. The V gene's germline CDR1 is GTSNPN and CDR2 SVGIG (reference sequence). There are 15 residues in the CDR3. Trimming pared 4 bases from V and 5 bases from J, leaving 20 bases between. CDR3 bases: TGTGCCTGGACACTTAAGCTCGGGCGGGCGACTGAAGCTTTCTTT. Protein: CAWTLKLGRATEAFF.

This clone was seen a single time. The chain links TRBV5-1 to TRBJ2-5, with 14 bases matching TRBD2. The CDR3 sequence is 17 residues long. J was trimmed by 4 bases and V by 4 bases; bases with no gene match: 9. CDR1 and CDR2 (germline): SGHRS, YFSETQ. In DNA, the CDR3 is TGCGCCAGCAGCACCGGGACTAGCGGGGGTAACTTAGAGACCCAGTACTTC. Translated, it gives CASSTGTSGGNLETQYF.

The V gene is TRBV5-1, the J gene TRBJ2-7, with a tentative D call TRBD1 (6 bases). This CDR3 region has 13 residues. Between the trimmed V and J ends, which lost 2 bases and 5 bases, there was a span of 11 bases. Per the germline V gene, CDR1 is SGHRS and CDR2 is YFSETQ. The CDR3 DNA follows: TGCGCCAGCAGCTTCCAGGGGCCGCACGAGCAGTACTTC. Translated, it gives CASSFQGPHEQYF.